This TCR beta chain stems from a study of T cell changes during pregnancy in multiple sclerosis. J was trimmed by 2 bases and V by 2 bases; bases with no gene match: 2. The CDR3 has 15 residues. From germline, CDR1 is SEHNR and CDR2 FQNEAQ (reference sequence). Clones were sequenced by immunoSEQ multiplex PCR, and TCRdb holds only the in-frame ones, with some missing. The sample shows about 72,000 clones, roughly nine tenths of them seen only once. This clonotype originated in a female donor in good health, enrolled as a control in a pregnancy study. The V call is TRBV7-9, the J call TRBJ2-5, with 10 bases aligning to TRBD1. This specimen was peripheral blood, taken in the third trimester of pregnancy. CDR3 amino acids: CASSLRTGGQETQYF. CDR3 nucleotides: TGTGCCAGCAGCTTACGGACAGGGGGGCAAGAGACCCAGTACTTC.